This passage covers 15 T cell receptor beta chains from one sample sequenced in a study of blood T cell repertoires in COVID-19. Using immunoSEQ multiplex PCR, the repertoire was profiled, and TCRdb retains in-frame clones only, with some absent. The profile shows around 93,000 clones, 81% of them singletons. Sequenced input: peripheral blood. These receptors all stem from a man in his sixties with acute or convalescent COVID-19.

V and J are TRBV9 and TRBJ1-2; tentatively, D is TRBD1 (6 bases). Germline V gene data show CDR1 as SGDLS and CDR2 as YYNGEE. This CDR3 is 15 amino acids long. Trimming took 0 bases from V and 4 from J, leaving 13 bases between them. CDR3 residues: CASSVDPGGTYGYTF. The DNA for the CDR3 is TGTGCCAGCAGCGTAGATCCGGGGGGCACCTATGGCTACACCTTC.

V and J are TRBV30 and TRBJ1-2; D is possibly TRBD1 (5 bases). The CDR3 runs to 15 residues. Germline CDR1 reads GTSNPN; CDR2 reads SVGIG (reference sequence). V was pared by 2 bases and J by 3 bases, with 16 bases between. The CDR3 DNA follows: TGTGCCTGGAGTCCGGGGGGGGGTGACGACTATGGCTACACCTTC. As protein: CAWSPGGGDDYGYTF.

The rearrangement links TRBV12-5 to TRBJ2-3, with 13 bases matching TRBD2. The V segment lost 0 bases and the J segment 3 bases; nucleotides outside the gene matches: 3. The CDR3 is made up of 17 amino acids. The germline V gene encodes CDR1 LGHNT and CDR2 FRNRAP. The chain's CDR3 is CASGLVLAGGLTDTQYF. CDR3 nucleotides: TGTGCTAGTGGTTTGGTACTAGCGGGGGGGCTGACAGATACGCAGTATTTT.

This clone was seen a few times. This chain joins TRBV18 and TRBJ1-5, with a possible D match to TRBD1 (6 bases). The CDR3 is made up of 14 amino acids. With 6 bases removed from V and 3 bases from J, the gap between germline ends came to 12 bases. Germline loops: CDR1 KGHSH, CDR2 LQKENI. The CDR3 reads CASSRTGNNQPQHF. Here the CDR3 DNA reads TGTGCCAGCTCCCGAACAGGGAACAATCAGCCCCAGCATTTT.

This clone showed up just a few times. This sequence joins TRBV30 and TRBJ1-1; no clear D gene. The CDR3 sequence is 12 residues long. CDR1 is GTSNPN, CDR2 SVGIG, per germline (reference sequence). V was clipped by 5 bases and J by 4 bases, with 11 bases between them. The CDR3 DNA follows: TGTGCCTGGGGAATCTATGGCACTGAAGCTTTCTTT. Translated, it gives CAWGIYGTEAFF.

This clone appeared once. The rearrangement links TRBV9 to TRBJ1-2; D might be TRBD1 (5 bases). The CDR3 totals 14 residues. The germline V and J ends were trimmed by 4 bases and 3 bases, with 13 bases remaining between them. The germline gives CDR1 SGDLS, CDR2 YYNGEE. The CDR3 DNA sequence: TGTGCCAGCAGCCCACAGGACACGTACTATGGCTACACCTTC. Residues: CASSPQDTYYGYTF.

The chain employs TRBV6-1 and TRBJ2-2, with 8 bases lining up with TRBD1. Unmatched junction bases numbered 8, after V lost 3 bases and J lost 5 bases. This CDR3 has 16 amino acids. Germline V lookup: CDR1 MNHNS, CDR2 SASEGT. CDR3 nucleotide sequence: TGTGCCAGCAGTGACTGGGGACAGGTATATACCGGGGAGCTGTTTTTT. Translating gives CASSDWGQVYTGELFF.

V is TRBV4-1 and J is TRBJ2-5; 7 bases match TRBD1. The CDR3 is 16 amino acids. Trimming removed 2 bases from V and 1 base from J; junction bases left unmatched: 7. Germline V lookup: CDR1 MGHRA, CDR2 YSYEKL. The CDR3, as DNA: TGCGCCAGCAGCCAACACAGGGGCGACTTCCAAGAGACCCAGTACTTC. This sequence encodes CASSQHRGDFQETQYF.

The chain carries TRBV3-1 (or the pseudogene TRBV3-2) and TRBJ2-5, with TRBD2 matching 11 bases. The CDR3 covers 18 residues. V lost 1 base and J lost 6; bases outside the gene matches: 13. Germline assignment: CDR1 LGHDT and CDR2 YNNKEL (reference sequence). This CDR3 is CASSQGGLAGGLGQTQYF. The CDR3 DNA reads as TGTGCCAGCAGCCAAGGTGGGCTAGCGGGGGGTTTAGGACAGACCCAGTACTTC.

The chain recombines TRBV27 with TRBJ2-7; TRBD1 matches 8 bases. The CDR3 runs to 14 residues. In germline, CDR1 is MNHEY, CDR2 SMNVEV (reference sequence). The V segment lost 5 bases and the J segment 7 bases; nucleotides outside the gene matches: 10. This CDR3 reads CASSRQGARREQYF. DNA of the CDR3: TGTGCCAGCAGTCGGCAGGGGGCACGGAGAGAGCAGTACTTC.

The chain recombines TRBV15 with TRBJ1-5; 7 nucleotides align to TRBD1. Losses at the gene ends were 5 bases for V and 9 bases for J; bases not matched to a gene: 13. The V gene's germline CDR1 is LNHNV and CDR2 YYDKDF (reference sequence). The CDR3 loop spans 15 amino acids. CDR3 in amino acids: CATSSSRQGQWPQHF. CDR3 bases: TGTGCCACCAGCTCCTCTCGACAGGGACAATGGCCCCAGCATTTT.

A single count supports this clone. V is TRBV25-1 and J is TRBJ2-2; 10 nucleotides line up with TRBD1. J lost 6 bases, V lost 2 bases, and 3 bases had no gene match. Germline loops: CDR1 MGHDK, CDR2 SYGVNS. CDR3 length equals 15 residues. The CDR3 loop is CASSENGQGAGELFF. CDR3 DNA: TGTGCCAGCAGTGAAAACGGACAGGGGGCCGGGGAGCTGTTTTTT.

The CDR3 sequence is CASSPRDRLADTQYF. The DNA of the CDR3 is TGTGCCAGCTCACCCCGGGACAGGTTAGCAGATACGCAGTATTTT. The chain uses TRBV18 and TRBJ2-3, with 8 bases aligning to TRBD1. Germline lookup yields CDR1 KGHSH and CDR2 LQKENI. The J segment lost 4 bases and the V segment lost 3 bases, leaving 6 bases of the junction unmatched. The CDR3 is 15 residues long.

The J gene is TRBJ1-1, the V gene TRBV18, with a weak D call TRBD1 (5 bases). Looked up from germline, CDR1 is KGHSH and CDR2 is LQKENI. The CDR3 has 13 residues. Between the trimmed V and J ends, which lost 4 bases and 0 bases, there was a span of 6 bases. The CDR3 region is CASSQGLNTEAFF. Written as DNA, the CDR3 is TGTGCCAGCTCACAGGGGCTGAACACTGAAGCTTTCTTT.

The gene calls are TRBV3-1 (or the pseudogene TRBV3-2) and TRBJ2-1; 10 bases are a match to TRBD2. This CDR3 is built from 15 residues. The germline CDR1 and CDR2 sequences are LGHDT and YNNKEL (reference sequence). V shed 4 bases, J shed 6 bases, and the junction held 6 bases outside the gene matches. The CDR3: CASSPSGLATNEQFF. The CDR3 DNA reads as TGTGCCAGCAGCCCGTCGGGACTAGCGACCAATGAGCAGTTCTTC.